This T cell receptor (beta chain) was captured by sequencing in a study of cytomegalovirus exposure and HLA in healthy donors. The germline V gene encodes CDR1 SGHRS and CDR2 YFSETQ. Trimming pared 4 bases from V and 0 bases from J, leaving 13 bases between. The CDR3 runs to 16 residues. Study findings and constraints: As was reported, the HLA-A and HLA-B alleles of most subjects were accurately predicted from TCR beta sequences. Most TCR sequences were seen very rarely across donors, but some public TCRs occurred in many. Sequencing artifact likely explains a cluster of highly shared sequence variants.

Each of the donors was a healthy bone marrow donor. 60 Vbeta and 13 Jbeta primers were used in PCR. Assay: immunoSEQ multiplex PCR; the TCRdb copy retains only in-frame clones and omits some. This sample has roughly 200,000 clones, with 70% to 85% found just once. To note about this clone: Its antigen is not identified.

The chain carries TRBV5-1 and TRBJ2-2; D remains ambiguous. The sequenced sample consisted of PBMCs. The clonotype originates from a woman in her sixties or seventies in good health and CMV-seropositive. The CDR3: CASSPTATPNTGELFF. The CDR3 DNA is TGCGCCAGCAGCCCAACTGCGACACCGAACACCGGGGAGCTGTTTTTT.